Below, 11 T cell receptor beta chains from the same sample are listed, as sequenced in a study of PD-1 blockade in mismatch repair-deficient tumors. Some clones are missing from TCRdb's copy, which holds only in-frame ones; the method was immunoSEQ multiplex PCR. This table has about 110,000 clones, about three quarters appearing once. Sequencing used peripheral blood, obtained 60 weeks after starting pembrolizumab. These receptors originate from an adult with mismatch repair-deficient cancer.

V usage is TRBV2 and J usage is TRBJ2-7, with 7 positions matching TRBD1. The CDR3 consists of 14 residues. Germline V gene data show CDR1 as SNHLY and CDR2 as FYNNEI. Trimming cost V 3 bases and J 0 bases; bases outside gene matches: 2. The CDR3 reads CASSDRGSSYEQYF. The DNA for the CDR3 is TGTGCCAGCAGTGACAGGGGGAGCTCCTACGAGCAGTACTTC.

This clone has a handful of counts. CDR3 DNA sequence: TGTGCCAGCTCACCACCTGGGACAGGGCATGGCTACACCTTC. Amino acid sequence: CASSPPGTGHGYTF. This sequence joins TRBV18 and TRBJ1-2; 9 bases are shared with TRBD1. Germline values: CDR1 KGHSH, CDR2 LQKENI. Trimming removed 0 bases from V and 6 bases from J; junction bases left unmatched: 2. This CDR3 contains 14 residues. Filled out from reference TRBV18 and TRBJ1-2, the complete variable domain reads NAGVMQNPRHLVRRRGQEARLRCSPMKGHSHVYWYRQLPEEGLKFMVYLQKENIIDESGMPKERFSAEFPKEGPSILRIQQVVRGDSAAYFCASSPPGTGHGYTFGSGTRLTVV.

V gene TRBV5-4 combines with J gene TRBJ2-2, with no clear D. With 5 bases removed from V and 0 bases from J, the gap between germline ends came to 11 bases. The CDR3 runs to 15 residues. Germline-derived CDR1 and CDR2 are SGHNT and YYREEE (reference sequence). The CDR3 DNA is TGTGCCAGCAGTCAAGAGCCCTCGAACACCGGGGAGCTGTTTTTT. It specifies CASSQEPSNTGELFF.

The gene calls are TRBV5-4 and TRBJ2-7, with D unclear. Trimming shortened V by 2 bases and J by 0 bases, and 12 bases separated the two germline ends. Germline V gene sequence: CDR1 SGHNT, CDR2 YYREEE (reference sequence). The CDR3 totals 15 residues. The CDR3 coding sequence is TGTGCCAGCAGCTTAGGCAGAACAAGCTCCTACGAGCAGTACTTC. Its translation: CASSLGRTSSYEQYF.

The V call is TRBV7-8, the J call TRBJ2-5, with 7 bases fitting TRBD2. Germline V gene lookup returns CDR1 SGHVS and CDR2 FQNEAQ. There are 18 residues in the CDR3. The trim removed 5 bases at V and 2 bases at J, leaving 17 bases unmatched. CDR3: CASSTPTRGAGKQETQYF. The CDR3 DNA is TGTGCCAGCAGCACACCGACCCGAGGAGCGGGGAAACAAGAGACCCAGTACTTC.

A single count supports this clone. For the CDR3, the DNA is TGTGCCAGCAGCTTCGAGGGGCCTGGGGCCAACGTCCTGACTTTC. Residues: CASSFEGPGANVLTF. The rearrangement joins TRBV11-3 to TRBJ2-6; the D gene could be TRBD1 or TRBD2 (5 bases each). V lost 3 bases and J lost 2, with 8 bases in between. The CDR3 length is 15 residues. The germline CDR1 and CDR2 sequences are SGHNT and YENEEA. Variable domain in full (rest from reference TRBV11-3 and TRBJ2-6): EAGVVQSPRYKIIEKKQPVAFWCNPISGHNTLYWYLQNLGQGPELLIRYENEEAVDDSQLPKDRFSAERLKGVDSTLKIQPAELGDSAVYLCASSFEGPGANVLTFGAGSRLTVL.

The chain couples TRBV30 to TRBJ2-5; D perhaps matches TRBD2 (5 bases). The J call may be faulty, since TRBJ2-7 better matches the DNA end. Germline V CDR1 and CDR2: GTSNPN, SVGIG (reference sequence). This CDR3 has 15 amino acids. The CDR3: CAWSGGSGPSYEQYF. CDR3 nucleotides: TGTGCCTGGAGTGGCGGCAGCGGACCCTCCTACGAGCAGTACTTC.

The count of this clone is one. The V gene is TRBV5-1, the J gene TRBJ2-5, with D possibly matching TRBD2 (5 bases). The germline gives CDR1 SGHRS, CDR2 YFSETQ. The germline V and J ends were trimmed by 4 bases and 5 bases, with 12 bases remaining between them. This CDR3 region has 13 residues. The CDR3: CASSPARGETQYF. In DNA, the CDR3 is TGCGCCAGCAGCCCCGCCAGAGGGGAGACCCAGTACTTC.

V usage is TRBV30 and J usage is TRBJ2-2; 9 bases line up with TRBD2. Trimming took 0 bases from V and 7 from J; bases not matched to a gene: 3. CDR3 size: 14 residues. Germline assignment: CDR1 GTSNPN and CDR2 SVGIG (reference sequence). In DNA, the CDR3 is TGTGCCTGGAGTGTACGAGCGGGAGGCGGGGAGCTGTTTTTT. It codes for CAWSVRAGGGELFF.

The chain links TRBV7-2 to TRBJ2-3; weak D call: TRBD1 (6 bases). The CDR3 loop spans 14 amino acids. Trimming left V 4 bases short and J 6 bases short, with 14 bases between. The germline V gene has CDR1 SGHTA and CDR2 FQGNSA. The CDR3 DNA follows: TGTGCCAGCAGCTCGACAGGTCCCCGGGATACGCAGTATTTT. Translation: CASSSTGPRDTQYF.

CDR3 sequence reads: CASSLTAGTTYEQYF. CDR3 bases: TGTGCCAGCAGCTTAACGGCAGGGACCACCTACGAGCAGTACTTC. This chain joins TRBV7-8 and TRBJ2-7; D tentatively fits TRBD1 or TRBD2 (5 bases each). Trimming shortened V by 2 bases and J by 2 bases, and 13 bases separated the two germline ends. The CDR3 totals 15 residues. Germline V gives CDR1 SGHVS, CDR2 FQNEAQ.